This TCR beta chain was retrieved from a study of T cell responses to AZD1222 COVID-19 vaccine. The repertoire was sequenced with immunoSEQ multiplex PCR; TCRdb's copy has only in-frame clones and lacks some. The repertoire has about 44,000 clones, 75% to 85% of them found once; the top ten carry about 51%. Germline V gene data show CDR1 as MNHEY and CDR2 as SMNVEV (reference sequence). The V and J ends lost 8 bases and 0 bases respectively, with 20 bases between them. This CDR3 comprises 17 residues. The receptor was isolated from an adult in good health. Material: peripheral blood, obtained on day 0 of AZD1222 vaccination. The J gene is TRBJ2-1, the V gene TRBV27; D perhaps matches TRBD1 (6 bases). CDR3 bases: TGTGCCAGCCTCAGAAGTTGGGGGACAAGCTCCTACAATGAGCAGTTCTTC. The encoded protein is CASLRSWGTSSYNEQFF.